These 27 T cell receptor beta chains originate from one sample sequenced in a study of blood T cell repertoires in COVID-19. Some clones are missing from TCRdb's copy, which holds only in-frame ones; the method was immunoSEQ multiplex PCR. The table lists around 250,000 clones, approximately 90% of them singletons. Source material: PBMCs or T cells enriched from blood (not recorded which). All receptors come from a woman aged 35 to 49 with acute COVID-19.

The J gene is TRBJ2-5, the V gene TRBV5-1, with D possibly TRBD2 on 6 matching bases. Germline assignment: CDR1 SGHRS and CDR2 YFSETQ. The CDR3 has 16 residues. With 4 bases removed from V and 1 base from J, the gap between germline ends came to 17 bases. The CDR3 region has the DNA TGCGCCAGCAGCGTTGGGGGAGTGGGGGGCCAAGAGACCCAGTACTTC. Translation: CASSVGGVGGQETQYF.

J is TRBJ1-1 and V is TRBV7-6; a weak D match, TRBD1 (5 bases). Trimming left V 1 base short and J 1 base short, with 10 bases between. This CDR3 region has 15 residues. The germline CDR1 and CDR2 sequences are SGHVS and FNYEAQ. The CDR3 DNA follows: TGTGCCAGCAGCTTAGACCACAGGCAGAACACTGAAGCTTTCTTT. Its protein is CASSLDHRQNTEAFF.

The chain links TRBV2 to TRBJ2-1; 8 nucleotides line up with TRBD2. The CDR3 totals 12 residues. With V trimmed by 6 bases and J by 8 bases, 3 bases remained unmatched. From germline, CDR1 is SNHLY and CDR2 FYNNEI. Here the CDR3 reads CASRGTSDEQFF. CDR3 nucleotides: TGTGCCAGCAGGGGGACTAGTGATGAGCAGTTCTTC.

The V gene is TRBV30, the J gene TRBJ2-3; D not resolved. The germline V and J ends were trimmed by 1 base and 6 bases, with 8 bases remaining between them. CDR1 is GTSNPN, CDR2 SVGIG, per germline (reference sequence). CDR3 length equals 12 residues. CDR3 region: CAWSASSDTQYF. In DNA, the CDR3 is TGTGCCTGGAGTGCGAGTAGTGATACGCAGTATTTT.

CDR3 in amino acids: CASSVTGGILMNTEAFF. CDR3 coding DNA: TGCGCCAGCAGTGTGACCGGGGGAATCCTCATGAACACTGAAGCTTTCTTT. V gene TRBV10-2 combines with J gene TRBJ1-1, with D tentatively TRBD1 (5 bases). The V end was cut by 4 bases, the J end by 0 bases, with 18 bases between. This CDR3 has 17 amino acids. CDR1 is WSHSY and CDR2 is SAAADI in the germline V gene.

This rearrangement joins TRBV7-9 to TRBJ1-3; D might be TRBD1 (6 bases). Germline lookup yields CDR1 SEHNR and CDR2 FQNEAQ (reference sequence). V lost 4 bases to trimming and J lost 2 bases, with 9 bases between them. This CDR3 is built from 14 residues. Here the CDR3 DNA reads TGTGCCAGCAGCTCAGGGGTTACTGGAAACACCATATATTTT. Its translation: CASSSGVTGNTIYF. Using reference TRBV7-9 and TRBJ1-3 for the parts outside the CDR3, the full variable domain is DTGVSQNPRHKITKRGQNVTFRCDPISEHNRLYWYRQTLGQGPEFLTYFQNEAQLEKSRLLSDRFSAERPKGSFSTLEIQRTEQGDSAMYLCASSSGVTGNTIYFGEGSWLTVV.

About this clone itself: The same CDR3 also results from other DNA sequences found in this sample. V is TRBV18 and J is TRBJ2-7; 14 nucleotides line up with TRBD2. The CDR3 covers 15 residues. With V trimmed by 2 bases and J by 4 bases, 1 base remained unmatched. Germline assignment: CDR1 KGHSH and CDR2 LQKENI. CDR3 sequence reads: CASSPGTSGSYEQYV. The DNA for the CDR3 is TGTGCCAGCTCACCAGGGACTAGCGGGAGTTACGAGCAGTACGTC.

The rearrangement joins TRBV6-6 to TRBJ1-2; TRBD1 matches at 7 bases. In germline, CDR1 is MNHNY, CDR2 SVGAGI (reference sequence). The CDR3 has 14 amino acids. J gave up 7 bases and V 2 bases, and 7 bases lay outside the gene matches. This CDR3 reads CASSYPGQLGGYTF. CDR3 DNA sequence: TGTGCCAGCAGTTACCCGGGACAGTTAGGTGGCTACACCTTC.

Here the CDR3 reads CASSGDSTNSPLHF. The CDR3 coding sequence is TGTGCCAGCAGCGGGGACAGTACAAATTCACCCCTCCACTTT. The chain links TRBV7-9 to TRBJ1-6; 7 positions agree with TRBD1. Germline CDR1 SEHNR, CDR2 FQNEAQ (reference sequence). J gave up 7 bases and V 5 bases, and 5 bases lay outside the gene matches. There are 14 residues in the CDR3.

This chain uses TRBV27 with TRBJ1-5; D uncertain. This CDR3 contains 14 residues. V lost 3 bases and J lost 2, with 8 bases in between. Germline CDR1 is MNHEY and CDR2 is SMNVEV (reference sequence). Written as DNA, the CDR3 is TGTGCCAGCAGTTTCGGGAGAGGCAATCAGCCCCAGCATTTT. Translated, it gives CASSFGRGNQPQHF.

This chain connects TRBV2 to TRBJ2-1; 13 bases are shared with TRBD2. Germline V gene lookup returns CDR1 SNHLY and CDR2 FYNNEI. This CDR3 contains 15 residues. V was pared by 7 bases and J by 6 bases, with 6 bases of the junction left unmatched. CDR3 loop: CASIPLAGGFNEQFF. CDR3 DNA sequence: TGTGCCAGCATCCCACTAGCGGGAGGGTTCAATGAGCAGTTCTTC.

The V gene is TRBV4-2, the J gene TRBJ1-5; the D gene is possibly TRBD1 (6 bases). Germline loops: CDR1 LGHNA, CDR2 YNFKEQ. This CDR3 region has 15 residues. The germline V and J ends were trimmed by 2 bases and 4 bases, with 12 bases remaining between them. The CDR3 DNA reads as TGTGCCAGCAGCCAAAGCCTACAGGGAAATCAGCCCCAGCATTTT. It codes for CASSQSLQGNQPQHF.

The table lists this clone with a count of one. The chain has TRBV6-4 and TRBJ2-2; 8 bases map to TRBD2. The V segment lost 3 bases and the J segment 6 bases; nucleotides outside the gene matches: 6. From germline, CDR1 is MRHNA and CDR2 SNTAGT. There are 15 residues in the CDR3. The CDR3 DNA is TGTGCCAGCAGTGAGGACGGGAGGGTCCCCGGGGAGCTGTTTTTT. Amino acids: CASSEDGRVPGELFF.

This clone was seen a handful of times. V is TRBV5-1 and J is TRBJ2-2; TRBD2 is a possible D gene (5 bases). Trimming stripped 4 bases from V and 3 bases from J, with 13 bases between. The CDR3 has 15 residues. Germline V gene lookup returns CDR1 SGHRS and CDR2 YFSETQ. The CDR3 DNA is TGCGCCAGCAGCCCGGACCGGGATGACACCGGGGAGCTGTTTTTT. Protein: CASSPDRDDTGELFF.

V usage is TRBV10-2 and J usage is TRBJ1-4; D is perhaps TRBD1 (5 bases). The CDR3 is made up of 14 amino acids. V was cut by 3 bases and J by 7 bases, with 12 bases left in between. Germline V gene data show CDR1 as WSHSY and CDR2 as SAAADI. CDR3 loop: CASSDKGLGEKLFF. CDR3 coding DNA: TGCGCCAGCAGTGATAAGGGGTTAGGTGAAAAACTGTTTTTT.

V and J are TRBV9 and TRBJ1-6, with TRBD1 matching over 11 bases. The CDR3 sequence is 16 residues long. Germline assignment: CDR1 SGDLS and CDR2 YYNGEE. The V gene end was trimmed by 0 bases and the J gene end by 8 bases; junction bases not matched to a gene: 4. The DNA of the CDR3 is TGTGCCAGCAGCGTAGCCGGGACAGGGGGGGATTCACCCCTCCACTTT. This sequence encodes CASSVAGTGGDSPLHF.

This chain joins TRBV30 and TRBJ1-6; 8 positions match TRBD1. The length of the CDR3 is 14 residues. Germline-derived CDR1 and CDR2 are GTSNPN and SVGIG (reference sequence). After removal of 5 bases from V and 6 bases from J, the junction contained 6 bases not matched to a gene. The CDR3 spells CAWSQGALNSPLHF. As DNA, the CDR3 is TGTGCCTGGTCGCAGGGGGCGCTTAATTCACCCCTCCACTTT.

The V and J genes are TRBV5-1 and TRBJ1-1; TRBD1 matches 7 bases. Germline loops: CDR1 SGHRS, CDR2 YFSETQ. V shed 0 bases, J shed 4 bases, and the junction held 3 bases outside the gene matches. CDR3 length: 14 amino acids. The CDR3 reads CASSLVPGGTEAFF. The CDR3 DNA reads TGCGCCAGCAGCTTGGTCCCAGGGGGCACTGAAGCTTTCTTT.

The chain carries TRBV7-9 and TRBJ2-7, with a weak D call TRBD1 (5 bases). This CDR3 region has 14 residues. Looked up from germline, CDR1 is SEHNR and CDR2 is FQNEAQ (reference sequence). V was shortened by 5 bases and J by 6 bases, with 17 bases between the two germline ends. Here the CDR3 reads CASSMSAGSSEQYF. The CDR3 bases are TGTGCCAGCAGCATGAGTGCAGGGTCTAGCGAGCAGTACTTC.

The chain has TRBV10-2 and TRBJ2-1, with no clear D. V was clipped by 4 bases and J by 4 bases, with 14 bases between them. In germline, CDR1 is WSHSY, CDR2 SAAADI. The CDR3 consists of 15 residues. The CDR3 protein is CASSVLAARYNEQFF. In DNA form, the CDR3 reads TGCGCCAGCAGTGTTCTGGCGGCTCGATACAATGAGCAGTTCTTC.

The CDR3 sequence: CASSFSWETQYF. CDR3 bases: TGTGCCAGCAGCTTTAGTTGGGAGACCCAGTACTTC. The rearrangement links TRBV7-2 to TRBJ2-5; D call uncertain. The CDR3 loop spans 12 amino acids. The V end was cut by 3 bases, the J end by 5 bases, with 7 bases between. CDR1 and CDR2 (germline): SGHTA, FQGNSA.

The V call is TRBV14, the J call TRBJ2-5, with D maybe TRBD1 (6 bases). The CDR3 is 15 residues long. V lost 3 bases and J 5 bases, leaving 16 bases between the germline ends. Germline V lookup: CDR1 SGHDN, CDR2 FVKESK. CDR3 amino acids: CASSQVIGGPETQYF. The CDR3 bases are TGTGCCAGCAGCCAGGTGATAGGGGGACCGGAGACCCAGTACTTC.

J is TRBJ1-1 and V is TRBV10-2, with D hard to call. The V and J ends lost 0 bases and 2 bases respectively, with 10 bases between them. The germline gives CDR1 WSHSY, CDR2 SAAADI. The CDR3 extends over 15 amino acids. The CDR3 here is CASSESWQINTEAFF. Written as DNA, the CDR3 is TGCGCCAGCAGTGAGTCGTGGCAGATTAACACTGAAGCTTTCTTT.

The sample holds one count of this clone. The chain has TRBV27 and TRBJ2-7; weak D call: TRBD1 (5 bases). V was shortened by 5 bases and J by 5 bases, with 22 bases between the two germline ends. CDR1 and CDR2 (germline): MNHEY, SMNVEV (reference sequence). The length of the CDR3 is 16 residues. The CDR3 nucleotides read TGTGCCAGCAGTCCCATTCGGACAAAGGGTGCCCACGAGCAGTACGTC. It yields the protein CASSPIRTKGAHEQYV.

About this clone itself: One end of the junction is discordant with germline, which a read error may explain. This chain links TRBV2 with TRBJ2-1, with 9 bases aligning to TRBD2. Germline lookup yields CDR1 SNHLY and CDR2 FYNNEI. This CDR3 has 14 amino acids. For the CDR3, the DNA is TGTGCCAGCGTAGGGACTAGCTCCGACAATGAGCAGTTCTTC. This codes for CASVGTSSDNEQFF.

The rearrangement links TRBV30 to TRBJ2-7; 7 nucleotides match TRBD2. After removal of 4 bases from V and 0 bases from J, the junction contained 12 bases not matched to a gene. Germline V lookup: CDR1 GTSNPN, CDR2 SVGIG (reference sequence). CDR3 size: 16 residues. The CDR3 DNA is TGTGCCTGGATCGAACCACCGGGACTACCCTCCTACGAGCAGTACGTC. This codes for CAWIEPPGLPSYEQYV.

This chain joins TRBV28 and TRBJ2-6; 7 bases match TRBD2. Losses at the gene ends were 7 bases for V and 0 bases for J; bases not matched to a gene: 9. CDR3 size: 17 residues. Germline V gene lookup returns CDR1 MDHEN and CDR2 SYDVKM. In DNA form, the CDR3 reads TGTGCCAGCACTGTAGCGGGCCGACTCTCTGGGGCCAACGTCCTGACTTTC. This encodes CASTVAGRLSGANVLTF. Complete variable domain (other parts from reference TRBV28 and TRBJ2-6): DVKVTQSSRYLVKRTGEKVFLECVQDMDHENMFWYRQDPGLGLRLIYFSYDVKMKEKGDIPEGYSVSREKKERFSLILESASTNQTSMYLCASTVAGRLSGANVLTFGAGSRLTVL.